This T cell receptor beta chain was recorded in a study of control samples from healthy donors and cancer patients. The repertoire was sequenced with immunoSEQ multiplex PCR; TCRdb's copy has only in-frame clones and lacks some. The table shows some 130,000 clones, with about 95% occurring only once. This CDR3 is built from 14 residues. V dropped 1 base and J dropped 7 bases, with 10 bases sitting between them. The germline gives CDR1 SGHTA, CDR2 FQGNSA. The chain uses TRBV7-2 and TRBJ1-4, with unresolved D. The TCR comes from a man aged 30-40 years in good health. Material for sequencing was blood. Written as DNA, the CDR3 is TGTGCCAGCAGCTTAGGTGTGACGGCTGAAAAACTGTTTTTT. Its protein is CASSLGVTAEKLFF.